This T cell receptor beta chain was observed in a study of lymphopenia after photon versus proton radiotherapy. The CDR3 spans 15 residues. V gave up 0 bases and J gave up 4 bases, with 10 bases separating them. Germline V gives CDR1 SGHRS, CDR2 YFSETQ. This clone was counted a single time. TCRdb's copy holds only in-frame clones and misses some; the assay was immunoSEQ multiplex PCR. Counted here are over 50,000 clones, approximately 83% occurring once; the ten biggest clones make up approximately 2%. The clonotype was recovered from a man in his forties or fifties with gastric cancer. Sequencing used peripheral blood, obtained from a patient treated with photon-based radiotherapy. V usage is TRBV5-1 and J usage is TRBJ2-2; D ambiguous. The CDR3 DNA reads TGCGCCAGCAGCTTGGCGCCAGAACTCACCGGGGAGCTGTTTTTT. The encoded protein is CASSLAPELTGELFF. The whole variable domain, filled in from reference TRBV5-1 and TRBJ2-2, reads KAGVTQTPRYLIKTRGQQVTLSCSPISGHRSVSWYQQTPGQGLQFLFEYFSETQRNKGNFPGRFSGRQFSNSRSEMNVSTLELGDSALYLCASSLAPELTGELFFGEGSRLTVL.